The clone carrying this T cell receptor beta chain has more than one count but fewer than ten. What it binds is unknown. TCRdb fed the 5' RACE reads into MiXCR, producing one record per CDR3 protein. The sample comprises some 76,000 distinct CDR3 sequences, 3.2% of which are singletons, and 4% to 6.5% rests with the top ten. The data were taken from a study of neurological immune-mediated disorders. Findings and limits, study-wide: The absence of any CDR3 amino acid sequence shared by expanded clones across subjects suggests that repertoires were private in all groups.

Trimming at V came to 3 bases and at J to 5 bases, leaving 7 bases not matched to a gene. CDR3 length equals 16 residues. Germline lookup yields CDR1 SGHVS and CDR2 FNYEAQ. Sequenced: PBMCs. The TCR comes from a woman aged 45-60 years with multiple sclerosis. The rearrangement uses TRBV7-6 and TRBJ2-7, with TRBD2 identical over 13 bases. CDR3 bases: TGTGCCAGCAGCTTTAAACTAGCGGGAGGGCCCCACGAGCAGTACTTC. This translates into CASSFKLAGGPHEQYF.